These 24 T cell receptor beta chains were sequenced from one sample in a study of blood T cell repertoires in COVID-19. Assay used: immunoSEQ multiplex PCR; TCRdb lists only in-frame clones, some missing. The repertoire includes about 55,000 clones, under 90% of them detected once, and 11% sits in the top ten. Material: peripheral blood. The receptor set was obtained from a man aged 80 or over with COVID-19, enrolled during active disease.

CDR3 in DNA: TGTGCCAGCAGTTACTCGATGAGGGACTCGATCCAAGTC. It encodes CASSYSMRDSIQV. V gene TRBV6-5 combines with J gene TRBJ2-7; D perhaps matches TRBD2 (6 bases). Germline V lookup: CDR1 MNHEY, CDR2 SVGAGI. The length of the CDR3 is 13 residues.

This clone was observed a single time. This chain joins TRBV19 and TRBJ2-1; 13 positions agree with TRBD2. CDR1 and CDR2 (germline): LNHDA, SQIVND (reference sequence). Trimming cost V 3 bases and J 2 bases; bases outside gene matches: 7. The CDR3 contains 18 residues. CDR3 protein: CASSIGGTSGATYNEQFF. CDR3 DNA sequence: TGTGCCAGTAGTATTGGGGGGACTAGCGGGGCCACCTACAATGAGCAGTTCTTC.

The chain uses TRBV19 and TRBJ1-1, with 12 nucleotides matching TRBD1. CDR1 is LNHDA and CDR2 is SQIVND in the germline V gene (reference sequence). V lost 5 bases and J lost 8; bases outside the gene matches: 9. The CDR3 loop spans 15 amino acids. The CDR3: CASSPGTGGAGEAFF. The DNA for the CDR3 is TGTGCCAGTAGTCCAGGGACAGGGGGCGCGGGAGAAGCTTTCTTT.

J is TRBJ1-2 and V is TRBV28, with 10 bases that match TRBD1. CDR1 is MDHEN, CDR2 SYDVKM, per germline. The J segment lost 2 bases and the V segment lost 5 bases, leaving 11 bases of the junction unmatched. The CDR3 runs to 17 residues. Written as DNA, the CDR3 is TGTGCCAGCAGTGGACGACAGGGGGCGACAGGGAACTATGGCTACACCTTC. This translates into CASSGRQGATGNYGYTF.

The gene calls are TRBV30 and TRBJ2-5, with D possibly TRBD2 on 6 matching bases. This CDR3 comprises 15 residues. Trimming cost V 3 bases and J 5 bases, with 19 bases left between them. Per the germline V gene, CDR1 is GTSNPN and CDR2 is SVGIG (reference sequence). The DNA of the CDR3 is TGTGCCTGGAGCCCTGGGGGGAGTGGCAGGGAGACCCAGTACTTC. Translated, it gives CAWSPGGSGRETQYF.

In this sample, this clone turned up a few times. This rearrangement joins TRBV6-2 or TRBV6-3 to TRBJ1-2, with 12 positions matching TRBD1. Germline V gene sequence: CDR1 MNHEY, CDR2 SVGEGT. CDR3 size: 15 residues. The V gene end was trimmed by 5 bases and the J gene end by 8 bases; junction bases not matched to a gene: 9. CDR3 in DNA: TGTGCCAGCAGTGCCCCGGGACAGGGGGCTTGGGGCTACACCTTC. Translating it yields CASSAPGQGAWGYTF.

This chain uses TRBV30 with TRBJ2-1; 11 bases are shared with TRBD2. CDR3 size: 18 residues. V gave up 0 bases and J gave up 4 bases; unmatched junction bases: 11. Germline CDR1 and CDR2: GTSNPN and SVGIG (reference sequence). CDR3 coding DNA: TGTGCCTGGAGTGTCTTACGTAGCGGGGGGGTTGGTTACAATGAGCAGTTCTTC. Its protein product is CAWSVLRSGGVGYNEQFF.

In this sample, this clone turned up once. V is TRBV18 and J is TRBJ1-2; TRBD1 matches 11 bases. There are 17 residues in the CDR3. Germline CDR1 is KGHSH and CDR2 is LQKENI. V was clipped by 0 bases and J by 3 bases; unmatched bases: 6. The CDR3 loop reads CASSPPLRTGGDYGYTF. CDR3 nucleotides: TGTGCCAGCTCACCACCGCTAAGGACAGGGGGCGACTATGGCTACACCTTC. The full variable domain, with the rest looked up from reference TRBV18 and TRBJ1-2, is NAGVMQNPRHLVRRRGQEARLRCSPMKGHSHVYWYRQLPEEGLKFMVYLQKENIIDESGMPKERFSAEFPKEGPSILRIQQVVRGDSAAYFCASSPPLRTGGDYGYTFGSGTRLTVV.

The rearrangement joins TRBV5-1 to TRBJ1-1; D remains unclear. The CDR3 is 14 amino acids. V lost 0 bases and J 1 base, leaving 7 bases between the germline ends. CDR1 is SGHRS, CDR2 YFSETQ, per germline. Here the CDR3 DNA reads TGCGCCAGCAGCTTGGTCGCGGGGAACACTGAAGCTTTCTTT. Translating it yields CASSLVAGNTEAFF.

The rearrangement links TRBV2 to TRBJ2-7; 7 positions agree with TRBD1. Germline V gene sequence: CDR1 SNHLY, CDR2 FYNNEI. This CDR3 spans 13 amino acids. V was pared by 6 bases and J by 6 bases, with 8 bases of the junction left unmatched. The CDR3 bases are TGTGCCAGCAGAGAGACAGGGATAGGCGAGCAGTACGTC. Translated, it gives CASRETGIGEQYV.

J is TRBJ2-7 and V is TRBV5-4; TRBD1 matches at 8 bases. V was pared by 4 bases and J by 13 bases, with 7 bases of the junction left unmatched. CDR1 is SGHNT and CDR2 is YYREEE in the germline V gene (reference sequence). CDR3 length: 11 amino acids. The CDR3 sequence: CASSADRVIYF. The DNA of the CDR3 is TGTGCCAGCAGCGCGGACAGGGTTATTTACTTC.

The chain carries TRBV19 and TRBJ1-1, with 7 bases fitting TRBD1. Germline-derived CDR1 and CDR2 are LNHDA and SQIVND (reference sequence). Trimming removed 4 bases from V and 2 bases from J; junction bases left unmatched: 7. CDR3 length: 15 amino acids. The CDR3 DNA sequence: TGTGCCAGTAGTACCCTAGACAGGGCCAACACTGAAGCTTTCTTT. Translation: CASSTLDRANTEAFF. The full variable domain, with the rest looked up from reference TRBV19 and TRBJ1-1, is DGGITQSPKYLFRKEGQNVTLSCEQNLNHDAMYWYRQDPGQGLRLIYYSQIVNDFQKGDIAEGYSVSREKKESFPLTVTSAQKNPTAFYLCASSTLDRANTEAFFGQGTRLTVV.

CDR3 nucleotide sequence: TGTGCCAGCAGGATCAGGGGGCTGGGTGCTTTCTTT. Translated: CASRIRGLGAFF. The chain uses TRBV7-2 and TRBJ1-1, with 8 bases aligning to TRBD1. Germline CDR1 is SGHTA and CDR2 is FQGNSA. V gave up 6 bases and J gave up 11 bases; unmatched junction bases: 8. The CDR3 sequence is 12 residues long.

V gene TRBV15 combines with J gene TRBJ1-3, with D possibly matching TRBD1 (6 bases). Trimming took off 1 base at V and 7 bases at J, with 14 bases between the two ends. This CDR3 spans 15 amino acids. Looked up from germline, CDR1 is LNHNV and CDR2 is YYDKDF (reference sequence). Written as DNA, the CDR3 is TGTGCCACCAGCAGAGTACAGGGTGAAGGGAACACCATATATTTT. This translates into CATSRVQGEGNTIYF.

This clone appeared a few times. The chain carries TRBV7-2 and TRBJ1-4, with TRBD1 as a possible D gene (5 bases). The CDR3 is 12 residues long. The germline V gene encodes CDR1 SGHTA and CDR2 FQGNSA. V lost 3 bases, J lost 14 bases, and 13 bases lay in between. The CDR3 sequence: CASSLRGDSLFF. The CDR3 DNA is TGTGCCAGCAGCTTGCGTGGAGACAGTCTGTTTTTT.

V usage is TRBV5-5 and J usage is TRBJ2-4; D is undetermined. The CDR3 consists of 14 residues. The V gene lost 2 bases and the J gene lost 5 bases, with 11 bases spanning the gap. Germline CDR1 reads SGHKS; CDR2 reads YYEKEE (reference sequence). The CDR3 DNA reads TGTGCCAGCAGCTTCCCAGGCCGCCAAAACATTCAGTACTTC. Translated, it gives CASSFPGRQNIQYF.

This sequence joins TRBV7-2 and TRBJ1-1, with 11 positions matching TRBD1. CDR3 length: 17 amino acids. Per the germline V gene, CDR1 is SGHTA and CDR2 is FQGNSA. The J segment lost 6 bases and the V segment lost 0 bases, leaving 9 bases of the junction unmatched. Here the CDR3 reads CASSLATGQGVSAEAFF. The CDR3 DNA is TGTGCCAGCAGCTTAGCTACGGGACAGGGGGTAAGCGCTGAAGCTTTCTTT.

The CDR3: CASSAGTSAETQYF. Here the CDR3 DNA reads TGTGCCAGTAGTGCCGGGACTAGCGCGGAGACCCAGTACTTC. The chain uses TRBV19 and TRBJ2-5, with 10 bases that match TRBD2. From germline, CDR1 is LNHDA and CDR2 SQIVND (reference sequence). The CDR3 totals 14 residues. The junction had 5 bases not matched to a gene; V was cut back by 5 bases and J by 5 bases.

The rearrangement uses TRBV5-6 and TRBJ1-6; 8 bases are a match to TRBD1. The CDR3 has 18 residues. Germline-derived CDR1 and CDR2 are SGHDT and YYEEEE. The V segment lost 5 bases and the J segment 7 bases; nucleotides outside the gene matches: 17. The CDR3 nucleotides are TGTGCCAGCAGGTGGACAGGGAATGGTTTGGGGAGCAATTCACCCCTCCACTTT. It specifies CASRWTGNGLGSNSPLHF.

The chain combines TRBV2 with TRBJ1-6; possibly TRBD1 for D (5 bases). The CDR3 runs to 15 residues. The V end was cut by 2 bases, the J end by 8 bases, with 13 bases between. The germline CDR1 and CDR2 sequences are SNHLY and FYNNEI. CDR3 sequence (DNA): TGTGCCAGCAGTGAATACGGGGGGGAGTATTCACCCCTCCACTTT. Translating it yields CASSEYGGEYSPLHF.

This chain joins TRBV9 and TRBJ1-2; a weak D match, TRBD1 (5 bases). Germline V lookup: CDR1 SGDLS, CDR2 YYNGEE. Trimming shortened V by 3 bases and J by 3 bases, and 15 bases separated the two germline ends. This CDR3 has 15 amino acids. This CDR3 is CASSGLYRGDYGYTF. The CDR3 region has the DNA TGTGCCAGCAGCGGATTATATAGGGGCGACTATGGCTACACCTTC.

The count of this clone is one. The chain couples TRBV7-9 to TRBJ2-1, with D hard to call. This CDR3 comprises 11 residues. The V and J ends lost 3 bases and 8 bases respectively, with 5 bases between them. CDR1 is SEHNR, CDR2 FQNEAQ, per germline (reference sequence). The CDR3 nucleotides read TGTGCCAGCAGCTTCAGCGATGAGCAGTTCTTC. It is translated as CASSFSDEQFF.

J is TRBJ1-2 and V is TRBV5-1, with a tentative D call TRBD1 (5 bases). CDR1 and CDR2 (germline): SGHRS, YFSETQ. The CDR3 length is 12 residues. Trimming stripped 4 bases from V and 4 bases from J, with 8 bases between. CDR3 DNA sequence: TGCGCCAGCAGCCCAGGGATCTATGGCTACACCTTC. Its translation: CASSPGIYGYTF. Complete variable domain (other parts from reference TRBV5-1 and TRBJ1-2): KAGVTQTPRYLIKTRGQQVTLSCSPISGHRSVSWYQQTPGQGLQFLFEYFSETQRNKGNFPGRFSGRQFSNSRSEMNVSTLELGDSALYLCASSPGIYGYTFGSGTRLTVV.

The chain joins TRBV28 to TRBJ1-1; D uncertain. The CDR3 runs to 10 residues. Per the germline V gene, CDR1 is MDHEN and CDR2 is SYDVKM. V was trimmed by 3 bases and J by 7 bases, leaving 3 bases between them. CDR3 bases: TGTGCCAGCAGTTTTCGTGAAGCTTTCTTT. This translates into CASSFREAFF.